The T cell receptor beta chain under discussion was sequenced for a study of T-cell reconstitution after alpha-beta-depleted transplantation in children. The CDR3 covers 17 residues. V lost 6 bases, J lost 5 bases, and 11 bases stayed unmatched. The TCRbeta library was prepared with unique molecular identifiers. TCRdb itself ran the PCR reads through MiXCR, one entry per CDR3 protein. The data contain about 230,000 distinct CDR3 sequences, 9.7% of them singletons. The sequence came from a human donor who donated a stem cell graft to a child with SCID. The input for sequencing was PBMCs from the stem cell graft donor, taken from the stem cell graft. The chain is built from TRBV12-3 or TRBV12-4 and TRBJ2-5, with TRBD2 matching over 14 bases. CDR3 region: CASSPWLTSGGGETQYF. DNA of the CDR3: TGTGCCAGCAGCCCCTGGCTGACTAGCGGGGGGGGGGAGACCCAGTACTTC.